Reported below is one T cell receptor beta chain. Its antigen is still unknown. Three rounds of nested PCR, following a modified ARM-PCR protocol, produced the TCRbeta library. TCRdb independently ran MiXCR on the multiplex PCR reads; one entry per CDR3 protein. The sample includes approximately 100,000 distinct CDR3 sequences, around 57% of them seen just once. Germline trimming cut 5 bases from V and 8 bases from J; bases unmatched to any gene: 9. The CDR3 has 16 residues. CDR1 is SEHNR and CDR2 is FQNEAQ in the germline V gene (reference sequence). No cell sorting was done before RNA was extracted from the tissue. More than 3 cm separated this lung sample from the edge of the tumor. The data originate from a study of tumor and adjacent non-tumor tissue in lung cancer. Turning to the study itself: The cohort had around twelve adenocarcinoma, a couple of squamous cell and 1 small cell patients. Each sample yielded around 4 million productive TCRbeta reads on average.

Findings and limits, study-wide: Tumor tissue had significantly higher TCR diversity than normal lung. Top 100 clones took a larger repertoire share in normal lung.

This receptor was taken from a man in his 60s with non-small cell lung cancer. The chain joins TRBV7-9 to TRBJ2-3; 14 bases agree with TRBD2. The specimen sequenced was distant non-tumor lung tissue. CDR3 DNA sequence: TGTGCCAGCAGCCCAGGGACTAGCGGGAGCCCCGGTACGCAGTATTTT. Translation gives CASSPGTSGSPGTQYF.